The entry below gives a single T cell receptor beta chain sequence along with its context. Its antigen is still unknown. This entry belongs to a study of identical twins. TCRdb re-called the 5' RACE reads through MiXCR, storing one row per CDR3 protein. The sample comprises about 470,000 distinct CDR3 sequences, around 24% of which are singletons, and around 3% rests with the top ten. Whole-study results and caveats: Abundant beta clonotypes from cord blood bore fewer insertions; memory repertoires lacked this pattern.

Trimming took 6 bases from V and 5 from J, leaving 14 bases between them. The V gene's germline CDR1 is SGHTA and CDR2 FQGNSA. The CDR3 runs 14 residues. This same sample was also taken into another study, of T cells expressing NK-cell markers.

The V gene is TRBV7-2, the J gene TRBJ2-1, with D perhaps matching TRBD2 (5 bases). Sequencing was carried out using CD4+ T cells sorted from blood. The receptor's source is a woman aged 18-35 years in good health. CDR3 residues: CASSSRGSDNEQFF. CDR3 nucleotides: TGTGCCAGCAGTTCCCGGGGTTCGGACAATGAGCAGTTCTTC.